Each of the 19 T cell receptor beta chains below was sequenced from the same sample in a study of blood T cell repertoires in COVID-19. Clones were read by immunoSEQ multiplex PCR, and TCRdb kept only the in-frame ones, dropping some. The sample carries about 170,000 clones, around nine tenths recorded once. Sequencing was performed on PBMCs or T cells enriched from blood (not recorded which). These receptors were taken from a woman between 18 and 29 years old who had recovered from COVID-19.

Concerning this clone: Other DNA sequences in the same sample also yield this CDR3. CDR3: CASSGTSGSDEQFF. CDR3 in DNA: TGTGCCAGCAGTGGGACTAGCGGGAGCGATGAGCAGTTCTTC. V and J are TRBV6-4 and TRBJ2-1, with 13 bases aligning to TRBD2. Germline V lookup: CDR1 MRHNA, CDR2 SNTAGT. This CDR3 is 14 amino acids long. Trimming at V came to 4 bases and at J to 8 bases, leaving 2 bases not matched to a gene.

This clone appeared once. V usage is TRBV2 and J usage is TRBJ2-7; D gene unclear. CDR1 is SNHLY and CDR2 is FYNNEI in the germline V gene. The CDR3 consists of 14 residues. The V and J ends lost 4 bases and 0 bases respectively, with 10 bases between them. The CDR3 bases are TGTGCCAGCAGTGTTGAAAGCTACTCCTACGAGCAGTACTTC. This translates into CASSVESYSYEQYF.

This clone was detected once. CDR3: CAPQGTGDYGYTF. The CDR3 nucleotides read TGTGCCCCCCAAGGGACAGGGGACTATGGCTACACCTTC. The genes are TRBV28 and TRBJ1-2; TRBD1 agrees at 10 bases. The length of the CDR3 is 13 residues. V gave up 11 bases and J gave up 3 bases; unmatched junction bases: 6. In germline, CDR1 is MDHEN, CDR2 SYDVKM.

The J gene is TRBJ2-1, the V gene TRBV3-1 (or the pseudogene TRBV3-2), with unresolved D. The ends were cut back, 1 base at V and 8 bases at J, with 12 bases in the middle. Germline V gene data show CDR1 as LGHDT and CDR2 as YNNKEL (reference sequence). This CDR3 spans 14 amino acids. The CDR3 reads CASSQGPLIDEQFF. The CDR3 DNA follows: TGTGCCAGCAGCCAAGGGCCCCTTATTGATGAGCAGTTCTTC.

J is TRBJ2-5 and V is TRBV4-2; 8 nucleotides align to TRBD1. This CDR3 is 18 amino acids long. Germline assignment: CDR1 LGHNA and CDR2 YNFKEQ. V was clipped by 1 base and J by 2 bases; unmatched bases: 12. The CDR3 is CASSQVLRGTGNQETQYF. As DNA, the CDR3 is TGTGCCAGCAGCCAAGTTCTTCGGGGGACAGGAAATCAAGAGACCCAGTACTTC.

This clone was observed a handful of times. V gene TRBV2 combines with J gene TRBJ2-7; D is ambiguous. The germline V and J ends were trimmed by 1 base and 2 bases, with 3 bases remaining between them. Germline V CDR1 and CDR2: SNHLY, FYNNEI. CDR3 size: 12 residues. Written as DNA, the CDR3 is TGTGCCAGCAGTGAAGAGCCCTACGAGCAGTACTTC. Amino acid sequence: CASSEEPYEQYF.

This chain links TRBV7-9 with TRBJ1-6, with D perhaps TRBD1 (6 bases). Trimming took off 5 bases at V and 8 bases at J, with 13 bases between the two ends. The germline V gene encodes CDR1 SEHNR and CDR2 FQNEAQ (reference sequence). The CDR3 consists of 14 residues. The CDR3 spells CASSPGQSDSPLHF. The CDR3 coding sequence is TGTGCCAGCAGCCCAGGACAGTCAGATTCACCCCTCCACTTT. The full variable domain, completed using reference TRBV7-9 and TRBJ1-6, is DTGVSQNPRHKITKRGQNVTFRCDPISEHNRLYWYRQTLGQGPEFLTYFQNEAQLEKSRLLSDRFSAERPKGSFSTLEIQRTEQGDSAMYLCASSPGQSDSPLHFGNGTRLTVT.

The gene calls are TRBV3-1 (or the pseudogene TRBV3-2) and TRBJ2-1, with TRBD2 identical over 10 bases. CDR3 length: 17 residues. Germline V gene data show CDR1 as LGHDT and CDR2 as YNNKEL (reference sequence). The ends lost 1 base at V and 6 bases at J; junction bases unmatched: 9. CDR3 protein: CASSQVRSSGRANEQFF. The CDR3 DNA is TGTGCCAGCAGCCAAGTGAGGTCAAGCGGGAGGGCCAATGAGCAGTTCTTC.

V usage is TRBV29-1 and J usage is TRBJ1-2, with no clear D. Per germline, CDR1 SQVTM and CDR2 ANQGSEA. CDR3 length: 13 amino acids. The V end was cut by 4 bases, the J end by 5 bases, with 14 bases between. This CDR3 is CSVGAVTAYGYTF. CDR3 sequence (DNA): TGCAGCGTTGGGGCAGTTACTGCTTATGGCTACACCTTC.

Here the CDR3 DNA reads TGCAGCGTTGAAGGTTCTAGCGGGAGGGCCCCAGTCGGCACAGATACGCAGTATTTT. It encodes CSVEGSSGRAPVGTDTQYF. This sequence joins TRBV29-1 and TRBJ2-3; TRBD2 agrees at 12 bases. V lost 1 base, J lost 1 base, and 12 bases stayed unmatched. Germline CDR1 and CDR2: SQVTM and ANQGSEA. This CDR3 has 19 amino acids.

The rearrangement joins TRBV27 to TRBJ1-6, with 7 bases fitting TRBD1. CDR3 length equals 16 residues. CDR1 and CDR2 from the germline V gene are MNHEY and SMNVEV (reference sequence). V was clipped by 5 bases and J by 6 bases; unmatched bases: 10. This chain's CDR3 is CASSGIWTGINSPLHF. In DNA form, the CDR3 reads TGTGCCAGCAGTGGGATATGGACAGGAATTAATTCACCCCTCCACTTT.

This chain connects TRBV7-3 to TRBJ2-3, with TRBD2 identical over 10 bases. J lost 4 bases, V lost 2 bases, and 3 bases had no gene match. The germline gives CDR1 SGHTA, CDR2 FQGTGA. This CDR3 comprises 15 residues. The CDR3 loop reads CASSLLAGVSDTQYF. For the CDR3, the DNA is TGTGCCAGCAGCTTACTAGCGGGGGTGTCAGATACGCAGTATTTT.

The rearrangement joins TRBV9 to TRBJ2-3; TRBD2 agrees at 11 bases. V was clipped by 3 bases and J by 3 bases; unmatched bases: 9. This CDR3 has 17 residues. Per germline, CDR1 SGDLS and CDR2 YYNGEE. This CDR3 is CASSEPGLAGVTDTQYF. CDR3 bases: TGTGCCAGCAGCGAACCAGGACTAGCGGGTGTTACAGATACGCAGTATTTT.

This clone was detected only once. The chain carries TRBV29-1 and TRBJ2-3; 9 bases agree with TRBD2. Per the germline V gene, CDR1 is SQVTM and CDR2 is ANQGSEA. After removal of 2 bases from V and 2 bases from J, the junction contained 5 bases not matched to a gene. The length of the CDR3 is 15 residues. The CDR3 sequence: CSVEQLAGVTDTQYF. The DNA for the CDR3 is TGCAGCGTTGAACAATTAGCGGGAGTCACAGATACGCAGTATTTT.

The genes are TRBV28 and TRBJ1-5; a possible D gene is TRBD1 (5 bases). There are 15 residues in the CDR3. CDR1 is MDHEN and CDR2 is SYDVKM in the germline V gene. V was pared by 3 bases and J by 3 bases, with 12 bases between. CDR3 DNA: TGTGCCAGCAGTTTTTTGGCCAGGGACAATCAGCCCCAGCATTTT. As protein: CASSFLARDNQPQHF.

The chain employs TRBV28 and TRBJ2-5; perhaps TRBD2 as D (7 bases). Germline V lookup: CDR1 MDHEN, CDR2 SYDVKM. The CDR3 is 15 amino acids. The V end was cut by 11 bases, the J end by 6 bases, with 25 bases between. This CDR3 is CAAKQGLGGTKTQYF. CDR3 nucleotide sequence: TGTGCCGCCAAACAAGGGTTAGGGGGGACTAAGACCCAGTACTTC.

The chain carries TRBV5-8 and TRBJ2-7; 12 bases match TRBD2. The ends lost 6 bases at V and 3 bases at J; junction bases unmatched: 16. This CDR3 has 18 amino acids. Germline V lookup: CDR1 SGHTS, CDR2 YDEGEE. The CDR3 sequence is CASNDFRLAGDPHYEQYF. The CDR3 DNA reads TGTGCCAGCAACGATTTTCGACTAGCGGGAGACCCCCACTACGAGCAGTACTTC.

The chain carries TRBV15 and TRBJ1-3; TRBD1 aligns across 7 bases. After removal of 2 bases from V and 0 bases from J, the junction contained 10 bases not matched to a gene. Germline V lookup: CDR1 LNHNV, CDR2 YYDKDF (reference sequence). CDR3 size: 18 residues. CDR3 amino acids: CATSRLTGLGLSGNTIYF. CDR3 nucleotide sequence: TGTGCCACCAGCAGATTGACAGGGTTGGGACTCTCTGGAAACACCATATATTTT.

V and J are TRBV28 and TRBJ2-3; 10 positions agree with TRBD2. Germline-derived CDR1 and CDR2 are MDHEN and SYDVKM. Trimming took 7 bases from V and 1 from J; bases not matched to a gene: 8. This CDR3 contains 16 residues. CDR3 residues: CASTQGGTSGTDTQYF. CDR3 sequence (DNA): TGTGCCAGCACCCAAGGGGGGACTAGCGGCACAGATACGCAGTATTTT.